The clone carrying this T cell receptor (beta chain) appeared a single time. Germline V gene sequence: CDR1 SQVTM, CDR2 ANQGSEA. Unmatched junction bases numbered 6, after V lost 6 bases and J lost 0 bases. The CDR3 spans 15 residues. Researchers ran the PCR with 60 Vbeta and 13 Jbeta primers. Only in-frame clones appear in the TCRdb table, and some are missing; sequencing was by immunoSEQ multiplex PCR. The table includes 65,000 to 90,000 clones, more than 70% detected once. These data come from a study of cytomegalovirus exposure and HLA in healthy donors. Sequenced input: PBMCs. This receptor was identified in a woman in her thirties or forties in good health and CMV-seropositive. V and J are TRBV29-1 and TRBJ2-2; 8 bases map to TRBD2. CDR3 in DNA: TGCAGCGTATCTTCGACTAGCGCGAACACCGGGGAGCTGTTTTTT. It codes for CSVSSTSANTGELFF.